A single sample gave rise to the 19 T cell receptor beta chains below, sequenced in a study of shared clonotypes between healthy human individuals. Assay used: immunoSEQ multiplex PCR; TCRdb lists only in-frame clones, some missing. Among some 900,000 clones listed, 76% were seen once. The sample taken for sequencing was memory CD4+ T cells sorted from blood. Subset: CD45RA-negative fraction. Source of these receptors: a man aged 18-30 years in good health.

This clone was counted a single time. Additional DNA sequences in this sample encode the identical CDR3. J is TRBJ2-7 and V is TRBV7-2; D may be TRBD2 (6 bases). The CDR3 contains 14 residues. Looked up from germline, CDR1 is SGHTA and CDR2 is FQGNSA. The V end was cut by 1 base, the J end by 4 bases, with 11 bases between. CDR3 coding DNA: TGTGCCAGCAGCTTAGACGGGGGTTTATACGAGCAGTACTTC. It is translated as CASSLDGGLYEQYF.

The V call is TRBV30, the J call TRBJ2-3, with D perhaps being TRBD1 or TRBD2 (5 bases each). The V and J ends lost 1 base and 5 bases respectively, with 10 bases between them. The CDR3 is made up of 13 amino acids. The germline gives CDR1 GTSNPN, CDR2 SVGIG (reference sequence). In nucleotides, the CDR3 is TGTGCCTGGAGTGGGGGGTTGGAAGATACGCAGTATTTT. Its protein product is CAWSGGLEDTQYF.

This clone appeared a single time. The rearrangement links TRBV9 to TRBJ1-1, with a tentative D call TRBD1 (6 bases). Germline CDR1 is SGDLS and CDR2 is YYNGEE. Between the trimmed V and J ends, which lost 0 bases and 10 bases, there was a span of 16 bases. There are 14 residues in the CDR3. CDR3 nucleotides: TGTGCCAGCAGCGTAGACGGCAGGGGAGATAGAGCTTTCTTT. Translated: CASSVDGRGDRAFF.

The gene calls are TRBV10-3 and TRBJ1-5, with D hard to call. Germline CDR1 reads ENHRY; CDR2 reads SYGVKD. The V end lost 8 bases, the J end lost 7 bases, and 18 bases lay between the germline ends. The CDR3 consists of 14 residues. The CDR3 region has the DNA TGTGCCATCTCGGTGTCGGTTTTTGGACAGCCCCAGCATTTT. Protein sequence: CAISVSVFGQPQHF.

V usage is TRBV2 and J usage is TRBJ2-5, with TRBD1 identical over 7 bases. The V and J ends lost 4 bases and 6 bases, in that order; junction bases with no gene match: 8. The CDR3 contains 14 residues. From germline, CDR1 is SNHLY and CDR2 FYNNEI. In nucleotides, the CDR3 is TGTGCCAGCAGTGGGATGCAGGGGGTTCAGACCCAGTACTTC. It is translated as CASSGMQGVQTQYF.

The J gene is TRBJ1-5, the V gene TRBV6-6, with TRBD1 identical over 7 bases. From germline, CDR1 is MNHNY and CDR2 SVGAGI (reference sequence). V shed 8 bases, J shed 6 bases, and the junction held 10 bases outside the gene matches. The CDR3 loop spans 14 amino acids. Here the CDR3 DNA reads TGTGCCAGCTGGGACAGCGTCCGAGGTCAGCCCCAGCATTTT. This gives the protein CASWDSVRGQPQHF.

The J gene is TRBJ2-2, the V gene TRBV2, with D perhaps matching TRBD1 or TRBD2 (5 bases each). V dropped 5 bases and J dropped 4 bases, with 14 bases sitting between them. The CDR3 runs to 15 residues. Germline assignment: CDR1 SNHLY and CDR2 FYNNEI. The CDR3, as DNA: TGTGCCAGCAGTATTTGGGGCGCGGGCACCGGGGAGCTGTTTTTT. Encoded protein: CASSIWGAGTGELFF.

J is TRBJ1-2 and V is TRBV14, with D possibly TRBD1 on 6 matching bases. Germline V CDR1 and CDR2: SGHDN, FVKESK. V gave up 4 bases and J gave up 3 bases, with 15 bases separating them. CDR3 length: 15 amino acids. CDR3 coding DNA: TGTGCCAGCAGCCGAGAGGGGGTCGGATACTATGGCTACACCTTC. Encoded protein: CASSREGVGYYGYTF. Filled out from reference TRBV14 and TRBJ1-2, the complete variable domain reads EAGVTQFPSHSVIEKGQTVTLRCDPISGHDNLYWYRRVMGKEIKFLLHFVKESKQDESGMPNNRFLAERTGGTYSTLKVQPAELEDSGVYFCASSREGVGYYGYTFGSGTRLTVV.

V gene TRBV5-1 combines with J gene TRBJ2-5, with TRBD1 identical over 9 bases. This CDR3 has 15 residues. From germline, CDR1 is SGHRS and CDR2 YFSETQ. V shed 6 bases and J 5 bases; nucleotides not matched to a gene: 11. The CDR3 coding sequence is TGCGCCAGCACCCCGGGGACAGGGTTACGGGAGACCCAGTACTTC. Residues: CASTPGTGLRETQYF.

The chain employs TRBV7-9 and TRBJ2-2; D is unclear. V was trimmed by 2 bases and J by 5 bases, leaving 9 bases between them. This CDR3 region has 14 residues. Germline CDR1 and CDR2: SEHNR and FQNEAQ (reference sequence). CDR3 residues: CASSLWIGTGELFF. DNA of the CDR3: TGTGCCAGCAGCTTATGGATCGGGACCGGGGAGCTGTTTTTT.

The V and J genes are TRBV7-3 and TRBJ2-6; D remains unclear. The germline V and J ends were trimmed by 4 bases and 0 bases, with 10 bases remaining between them. Germline V gene lookup returns CDR1 SGHTA and CDR2 FQGTGA. The CDR3 contains 16 residues. CDR3: CASSSFPGSGANVLTF. CDR3 nucleotides: TGTGCCAGCAGCTCCTTTCCGGGCTCTGGGGCCAACGTCCTGACTTTC.

The chain couples TRBV5-1 to TRBJ1-1, with TRBD1 as a possible D gene (6 bases). With 4 bases removed from V and 4 bases from J, the gap between germline ends came to 17 bases. CDR3 length: 15 residues. CDR1 and CDR2 (germline): SGHRS, YFSETQ. CDR3 DNA: TGCGCCAGCAGCGGGAGCGGGTCAGGGGTCACTGAAGCTTTCTTT. Translation: CASSGSGSGVTEAFF.

This clone was detected a few times. The chain has TRBV4-1 and TRBJ2-1, with TRBD2 identical over 10 bases. The CDR3 is 15 residues long. The germline CDR1 and CDR2 sequences are MGHRA and YSYEKL. V shed 4 bases, J shed 5 bases, and the junction held 5 bases outside the gene matches. CDR3 DNA sequence: TGCGCCAGCAGCCTTACTAGCGGGACGAACAATGAGCAGTTCTTC. This sequence encodes CASSLTSGTNNEQFF.

This clone was recorded only once. The chain has TRBV7-8 and TRBJ1-2; 7 bases fit TRBD1. The CDR3 runs 15 residues. Germline lookup yields CDR1 SGHVS and CDR2 FQNEAQ. V was pared by 5 bases and J by 1 base, with 7 bases of the junction left unmatched. The chain's CDR3 is CASSPTGNSNYGYTF. CDR3 nucleotide sequence: TGTGCCAGCAGCCCGACAGGGAATAGTAACTATGGCTACACCTTC. The full variable domain, in which reference TRBV7-8 and TRBJ1-2 provide the parts outside the CDR3, is GAGVSQSPRYKVAKRGQDVALRCDPISGHVSLFWYQQALGQGPEFLTYFQNEAQLDKSGLPSDRFFAERPEGSVSTLKIQRTQQEDSAVYLCASSPTGNSNYGYTFGSGTRLTVV.

The chain joins TRBV19 to TRBJ1-4; D is unclear. Deletions cut 4 bases from V and 8 bases from J, with 14 bases between. The CDR3 extends over 14 amino acids. CDR1 LNHDA and CDR2 SQIVND come from the germline V gene (reference sequence). The CDR3 coding sequence is TGTGCCAGTAGTACCCTCGGCCCGAACGAAAAACTGTTTTTT. Protein sequence: CASSTLGPNEKLFF.

Remarks on this clone: This CDR3 is also generated by other DNA sequences in the sample. The J gene is TRBJ2-7, the V gene TRBV2; 8 bases line up with TRBD1. Germline V gene lookup returns CDR1 SNHLY and CDR2 FYNNEI. This CDR3 is 12 amino acids long. The V gene end was trimmed by 9 bases and the J gene end by 3 bases; junction bases not matched to a gene: 4. CDR3 amino acids: CASGQGYYEQYF. The DNA of the CDR3 is TGTGCCAGTGGACAGGGCTACTACGAGCAGTACTTC.

The chain carries TRBV5-1 and TRBJ1-4, with TRBD1 matching 7 bases. The CDR3 extends over 17 amino acids. V lost 0 bases and J lost 7; bases outside the gene matches: 12. Germline lookup yields CDR1 SGHRS and CDR2 YFSETQ. For the CDR3, the DNA is TGCGCCAGCAGCTTGGGGCCGGTGGGGCCAGGGGGTGAAAAACTGTTTTTT. Protein product: CASSLGPVGPGGEKLFF.

This chain links TRBV11-2 with TRBJ1-1, with a weak D call TRBD1 (5 bases). V was pared by 5 bases and J by 0 bases, with 16 bases between. Germline CDR1 and CDR2: SGHAT and FQNNGV. The CDR3 loop spans 16 amino acids. The CDR3 loop reads CASSGGRWDLNTEAFF. DNA of the CDR3: TGTGCCAGCAGCGGGGGACGGTGGGACTTGAACACTGAAGCTTTCTTT.

The V gene is TRBV4-2, the J gene TRBJ1-3; D is perhaps TRBD1 (5 bases). The CDR3 sequence is 17 residues long. Germline CDR1 and CDR2: LGHNA and YNFKEQ. The V end lost 1 base, the J end lost 4 bases, and 17 bases lay between the germline ends. Here the CDR3 DNA reads TGTGCCAGCAGCCAAGTCGGGGCCAGGTCGGAAGGAAACACCATATATTTT. This encodes CASSQVGARSEGNTIYF.